The 4 T cell receptor beta chains listed next were all sequenced from one sample in a study of post-analysis software for immune sequencing data. Study-level points and caveats: TRBV5-6, TRBV5-1 and TRBV20-1 were among roughly five TRBV segments more frequent in patients than controls.

Their specific antigens are unknown. TCR beta libraries were prepared from cDNA with unique molecular identifiers. A single record per CDR3 protein comes from TCRdb applying MiXCR to the PCR reads. In the table there are a few hundred thousand distinct CDR3 sequences, approximately 34% of which are singletons. Sequenced sample: blood. These receptors were obtained from a girl aged 5-17 years with multiple sclerosis.

For this clonotype: One end of the junction fails to match germline, which may point to a read error. V usage is TRBV4-1 and J usage is TRBJ1-5, with D tentatively TRBD1 (5 bases). Germline assignment: CDR1 MGHRA and CDR2 YSYEKL. The CDR3 covers 15 residues. The CDR3 DNA sequence: TGCGCCGGCAGCCAAGATGACAGCGGCAATCAGCCCCAGCATTTT. Protein product: CAGSQDDSGNQPQHF.

This clonotype has at least ten counts. The V and J genes are TRBV2 and TRBJ2-5; unclear D gene. The germline V gene has CDR1 SNHLY and CDR2 FYNNEI. The V and J ends lost 7 bases and 5 bases respectively, with 14 bases between them. This CDR3 has 13 amino acids. CDR3 sequence (DNA): TGTGCCAGCACCGAATGGAGCACGGAGACCCAGTACTTC. This sequence encodes CASTEWSTETQYF.

The gene calls are TRBV2 and TRBJ2-4; D call uncertain. Near its end, the DNA agrees better with TRBJ2-5, so the J call may be wrong. From germline, CDR1 is SNHLY and CDR2 FYNNEI. This CDR3 spans 11 amino acids. The chain's CDR3 is CASSDEETQYF. CDR3 nucleotide sequence: TGTGCCAGCAGTGATGAGGAGACCCAGTACTTC.

This clonotype was recorded at least ten times. The V and J genes are TRBV28 and TRBJ1-2; 9 positions match TRBD1. Trimming took 6 bases from V and 2 from J; bases not matched to a gene: 10. CDR1 is MDHEN, CDR2 SYDVKM, per germline. The CDR3 is made up of 16 amino acids. CDR3 amino acids: CASSRDREYGNYGYTF. The CDR3 DNA sequence: TGTGCCAGCAGCCGGGACAGGGAATACGGAAACTATGGCTACACCTTC.